This TCR beta chain was identified during a study of shared clonotypes between healthy human individuals. Study results and limitations: Memory subsets generally showed smaller estimated richness than naive subsets did. It was observed that 5% to 6% of naive CD4 clonotypes were shared across several donors.

V dropped 7 bases and J dropped 6; count of bases not matched to a gene: 11. Per the germline V gene, CDR1 is MNHEY and CDR2 is SVGAGI. This CDR3 is built from 14 residues. Terminally differentiated effector memory CD45RA+ cells were excluded by CCR7 positive selection of CD45RO-negative cells. Healthy and HIV-negative, the adult donors had no recent acute infections or vaccinations. Concerning this clone itself: Its specificity is unknown.

It was across several immunoSEQ plates that each subset's genomic DNA was evenly split. Data came from immunoSEQ multiplex PCR; TCRdb stores just in-frame clones and leaves some out. The sample lists about 2,100,000 clones, under 95% occurring once. Input material: naive CD8+ T cells from PBMCs. The receptor's source is a young man in good health. Some clones in this sample may be carry-over from other donors' samples. The chain combines TRBV6-5 with TRBJ2-7; TRBD2 agrees at 8 bases. DNA for the CDR3: TGTGCCAGCATCCCCAAATCGGGGGGGATCGAGCAGTACTTC. Translation: CASIPKSGGIEQYF.